The 2 T cell receptor beta chains listed next were all sequenced from one sample in a study of cytomegalovirus exposure and HLA in healthy donors. Primers included in the PCR were 60 Vbeta and 13 Jbeta primers. Clones were read by immunoSEQ multiplex PCR, and TCRdb kept only the in-frame ones, dropping some. The sample contains roughly 120,000 clones, about 70% of which appear only once. The sequencing input was PBMCs. The receptors derive from a woman in her 40s in good health and CMV-seronegative.

This clone was counted only a few times. The CDR3 DNA sequence: TGTGCCAGCAGCGGAGGACAGCCCTATGGCTACACCTTC. Protein product: CASSGGQPYGYTF. This sequence joins TRBV4-2 and TRBJ1-2; the D gene is possibly TRBD1 (6 bases). The ends were cut back, 5 bases at V and 4 bases at J, with 11 bases in the middle. The CDR3 totals 13 residues. Per germline, CDR1 LGHNA and CDR2 YNFKEQ.

V is TRBV5-1 and J is TRBJ2-7; D is possibly TRBD2 (6 bases). The CDR3 consists of 13 residues. Germline-derived CDR1 and CDR2 are SGHRS and YFSETQ. V lost 1 base and J 6 bases, leaving 11 bases between the germline ends. The CDR3: CASSLMAGREQYF. CDR3 DNA sequence: TGCGCCAGCAGCTTGATGGCGGGACGCGAGCAGTACTTC.